The clone carrying this TCR beta chain was counted a few times. Antigen specificity is unknown. Stable disease denoted Graves' hyperthyroidism without ophthalmopathy progression within 18 months. It was uncontrolled infection, other autoimmune disease, pregnancy or lactation that excluded patients. The source material, RNA transcripts, was used to amplify TCR beta CDR3 regions. First-round RT-PCR targeting the TCR CDR3 was performed with the HTBI primer set. TCRdb reprocessed the multiplex PCR reads via MiXCR and lists one record per CDR3 protein. Of about 760,000 distinct CDR3 sequences in the sample, around a third were seen once. This entry belongs to a study of T cells in Graves' hyperthyroidism and ophthalmopathy. Turning to the study itself: Staff took peripheral blood when the initial diagnosis was made, before any treatment began.

Study-wide findings and caveats: The blood repertoire included most of the expanded thyroid clonotypes above 0.001.

This sequence originates from a woman in her thirties or forties with Graves' hyperthyroidism. The sequenced sample was blood.

CDR3 in amino acids: CASSYDGTGLPRNQPQHF. For the CDR3, the DNA is TGTGCCAGCAGTTACGATGGGACAGGGTTGCCACGCAATCAGCCCCAGCATTTT. This chain connects TRBV6-5 to TRBJ1-5; 9 bases match TRBD1. The CDR3 runs 18 residues. Germline-derived CDR1 and CDR2 are MNHEY and SVGAGI. The ends lost 2 bases at V and 2 bases at J; junction bases unmatched: 10.